This TCR beta chain was recorded in a study of molecular identifiers for immune sequencing clone quantification. Study findings and constraints: In naive cells, under 1% of molecules belonged to clones above 20 RNA copies, against over 97% in effector cells.

Libraries used roughly 20,000 to 1,100,000 sorted naive CD8 T cells and 10%, 30% or 50% RNA input. For naive CD8 T cells, sorting used the CD8+CD4-CCR7+CD45RA+ phenotype. Previously reported methods and listed TCR primers produced the bulk TCR libraries. Each CDR3 protein gets one entry after TCRdb re-called the PCR reads with MiXCR. This sample has roughly 630,000 distinct CDR3 sequences; roughly 27% occur once, and the top ten carry 0.7% to 0.95%. This clonotype was seen at least ten times. The antigen remains unidentified. The CDR3 is 15 amino acids. Trimming took off 5 bases at V and 0 bases at J, with 14 bases between the two ends. Germline V gene data show CDR1 as SGHTA and CDR2 as FQGNSA.

The sample was naive CD8+ T cells from blood, with Jurkat cell RNA spiked in. The subset here: FACS-sorted CD8+CD4-CCR7+CD45RA+ naive T cells. J is TRBJ2-7 and V is TRBV7-2; D is unresolved. The sequence came from a human donor in good health. Some libraries in this study had Jurkat cell RNA spiked in. For the CDR3, the DNA is TGTGCCAGCAGCCCAAACAACTATACCTCCTACGAGCAGTACTTC. Residues: CASSPNNYTSYEQYF.